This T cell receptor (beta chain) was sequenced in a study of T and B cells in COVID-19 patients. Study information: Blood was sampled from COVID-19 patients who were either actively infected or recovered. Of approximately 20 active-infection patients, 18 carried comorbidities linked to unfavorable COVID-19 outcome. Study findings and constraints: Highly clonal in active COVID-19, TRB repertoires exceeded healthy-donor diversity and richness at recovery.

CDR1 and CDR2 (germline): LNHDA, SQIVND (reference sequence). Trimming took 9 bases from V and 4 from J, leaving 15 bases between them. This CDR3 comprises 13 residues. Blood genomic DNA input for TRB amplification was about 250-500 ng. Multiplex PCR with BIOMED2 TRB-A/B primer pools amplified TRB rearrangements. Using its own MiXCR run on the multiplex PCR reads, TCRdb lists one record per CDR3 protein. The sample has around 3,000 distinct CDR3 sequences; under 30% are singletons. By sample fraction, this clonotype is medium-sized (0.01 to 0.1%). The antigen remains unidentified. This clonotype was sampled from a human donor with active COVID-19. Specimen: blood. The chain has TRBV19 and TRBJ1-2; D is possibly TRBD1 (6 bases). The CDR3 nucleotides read TGTGCCAGCTCTCAACAGGGTGTCTATGGCTACACCTTC. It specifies CASSQQGVYGYTF.